This TCR beta chain was sequenced during a study of blood T cells in healthy people across ages. Study-level results: Aged donors had fewer naive CD4+ cells and lower diversity than long-lived donors.

Primers used in a second PCR of roughly 7 to 12 cycles were a sample-barcoded 5' primer and a J-beta primer mix. TCRdb recomputed calls from the 5' RACE reads with MiXCR, one row per CDR3 protein. The repertoire includes about 1,400,000 distinct CDR3 sequences, 42% of them detected once, and roughly 7.7% sits in the top ten. The study drew donors from healthy Caucasian individuals in Russia aged 6 to 90. V was clipped by 0 bases and J by 0 bases, with 11 bases between them. Germline V gene data show CDR1 as ENHRY and CDR2 as SYGVKD. This CDR3 has 16 residues. On this clonotype: The antigen remains undetermined.

Sequencing was performed on blood. This chain connects TRBV10-3 to TRBJ1-2, with unresolved D. This receptor was taken from a woman between 18 and 29 years old in good health. The CDR3: CAISESVGQTNYGYTF. The CDR3 region has the DNA TGTGCCATCAGTGAGTCTGTCGGGCAGACTAACTATGGCTACACCTTC.